This entry lists 10 T cell receptor beta chains sequenced from one sample in a study of CD8 T cells in ankylosing spondylitis. MiXCR was run by TCRdb on the 5' RACE reads, yielding one entry per CDR3 protein. Of a few hundred thousand distinct CDR3 sequences in the sample, approximately 20% are singletons; the top ten hold roughly 8%. Sequenced input: blood, either unsorted or a sorted T cell fraction (not recorded which). These receptors were taken from a male donor with ankylosing spondylitis or in good health (not recorded which).

This clonotype appeared a few times. V gene TRBV7-9 combines with J gene TRBJ1-1; TRBD1 is a possible D gene (5 bases). CDR1 is SEHNR, CDR2 FQNEAQ, per germline (reference sequence). The V gene lost 5 bases and the J gene lost 6 bases, with 13 bases spanning the gap. CDR3 length: 13 amino acids. The CDR3 nucleotides are TGTGCCAGCAGCATGGCTGGGGGTCCTGAAGCTTTCTTT. This codes for CASSMAGGPEAFF. Using reference TRBV7-9 and TRBJ1-1 for the parts outside the CDR3, the full variable domain is DTGVSQNPRHKITKRGQNVTFRCDPISEHNRLYWYRQTLGQGPEFLTYFQNEAQLEKSRLLSDRFSAERPKGSFSTLEIQRTEQGDSAMYLCASSMAGGPEAFFGQGTRLTVV.

This CDR3 is CAISGGLARTGELFF. Written as DNA, the CDR3 is TGTGCCATCAGTGGGGGACTAGCGAGAACCGGGGAGCTGTTTTTT. V usage is TRBV10-3 and J usage is TRBJ2-2; 10 bases map to TRBD2. J was trimmed by 5 bases and V by 4 bases; bases with no gene match: 4. Looked up from germline, CDR1 is ENHRY and CDR2 is SYGVKD. The CDR3 spans 15 residues.

The sample holds a few counts of this clonotype. V and J are TRBV25-1 and TRBJ1-2; 7 bases match TRBD1. With 7 bases clipped from V and 1 base from J, the junction kept 3 bases outside the gene matches. The CDR3 is made up of 13 amino acids. From germline, CDR1 is MGHDK and CDR2 SYGVNS. This CDR3 is CASKGDSNYGYTF. Written as DNA, the CDR3 is TGTGCCAGCAAAGGGGACAGTAACTATGGCTACACCTTC.

Only a few counts were recorded for this clonotype. The chain has TRBV4-1 and TRBJ2-2; 13 bases fit TRBD2. V lost 1 base to trimming and J lost 6 bases; unmatched junction nucleotides: 8. CDR3 length equals 18 residues. CDR1 MGHRA and CDR2 YSYEKL come from the germline V gene. In DNA, the CDR3 is TGCGCCAGCAGCCAAGCGGGGGTACTAGCGGGAGGGCCCGGGGAGCTGTTTTTT. Translation gives CASSQAGVLAGGPGELFF.

This clonotype was seen only a few times. The V call is TRBV5-6, the J call TRBJ2-1, with TRBD2 matching 10 bases. Trimming at V came to 0 bases and at J to 6 bases, leaving 12 bases not matched to a gene. The CDR3 has 18 amino acids. Germline CDR1 SGHDT, CDR2 YYEEEE. The CDR3 nucleotides are TGTGCCAGCAGCTTGGTCTCCGGTACTAGCGGGGTAAGCAATGAGCAGTTCTTC. Translated, it gives CASSLVSGTSGVSNEQFF.

This clonotype occurred a few times. The J gene is TRBJ1-2, the V gene TRBV28, with 8 bases lining up with TRBD1. CDR1 and CDR2 (germline): MDHEN, SYDVKM. V lost 2 bases, J lost 10 bases, and 9 bases stayed unmatched. This CDR3 has 14 amino acids. The CDR3 DNA reads as TGTGCCAGCAGTTTAAACCGGGACAGGCTTGACTACACCTTC. It encodes CASSLNRDRLDYTF.

This clonotype has more than one count but fewer than ten. The gene calls are TRBV5-1 and TRBJ2-1; possibly TRBD2 for D (7 bases). The V and J ends lost 5 bases and 4 bases respectively, with 19 bases between them. This CDR3 is 16 amino acids long. In germline, CDR1 is SGHRS, CDR2 YFSETQ. The CDR3 coding sequence is TGCGCCAGCAGTCCCCATGGCGGGGGCCCGTACAATGAGCAGTTCTTC. Translating it yields CASSPHGGGPYNEQFF.

This clonotype was detected only a few times. The chain is built from TRBV28 and TRBJ2-1, with TRBD2 matching 15 bases. Germline CDR1 MDHEN, CDR2 SYDVKM. The length of the CDR3 is 18 residues. Trimming removed 6 bases from V and 0 bases from J; junction bases left unmatched: 6. The CDR3 loop reads CASRIGLAGGSSYNEQFF. CDR3 nucleotides: TGTGCCAGCAGAATTGGACTAGCGGGGGGGAGCTCCTACAATGAGCAGTTCTTC.

This clonotype was counted between two and nine times. The chain recombines TRBV3-1 with TRBJ1-6; possibly TRBD1 for D (6 bases). The CDR3 covers 16 residues. With 3 bases removed from V and 0 bases from J, the gap between germline ends came to 9 bases. The germline CDR1 and CDR2 sequences are LGHDT and YNNKEL (reference sequence). The CDR3 spells CASSQDRFSYNSPLHF. CDR3 sequence (DNA): TGTGCCAGCAGCCAGGACAGATTCTCCTATAATTCACCCCTCCACTTT. The variable domain in full, with the rest retrieved from reference TRBV3-1 and TRBJ1-6, is DTAVSQTPKYLVTQMGNDKSIKCEQNLGHDTMYWYKQDSKKFLKIMFSYNNKELIINETVPNRFSPKSPDKAHLNLHINSLELGDSAVYFCASSQDRFSYNSPLHFGNGTRLTVT.

The chain couples TRBV6-1 to TRBJ2-7; 8 bases agree with TRBD2. The CDR3 spans 14 residues. J gave up 2 bases and V 3 bases, and 3 bases lay outside the gene matches. The germline gives CDR1 MNHNS, CDR2 SASEGT. The CDR3 reads CASSDRAGAYEQYV. The CDR3, as DNA: TGTGCCAGCAGTGATCGAGCGGGAGCCTACGAGCAGTACGTC.